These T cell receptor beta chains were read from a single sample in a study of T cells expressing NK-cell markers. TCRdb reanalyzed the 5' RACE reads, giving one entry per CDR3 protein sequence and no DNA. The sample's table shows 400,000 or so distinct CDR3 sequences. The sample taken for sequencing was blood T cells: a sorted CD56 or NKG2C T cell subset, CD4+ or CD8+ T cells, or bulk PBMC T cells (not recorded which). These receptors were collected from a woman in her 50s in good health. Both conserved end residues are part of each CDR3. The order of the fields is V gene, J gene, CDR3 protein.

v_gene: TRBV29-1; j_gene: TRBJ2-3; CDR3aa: CSVSARDGGTDTQYF
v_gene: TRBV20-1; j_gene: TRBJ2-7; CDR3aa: CSAREMTGASYEQYF
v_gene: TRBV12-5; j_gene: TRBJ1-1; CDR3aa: CASGLVQALNTEAFF
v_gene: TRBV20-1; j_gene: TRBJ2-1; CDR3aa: CSARGLSREFF
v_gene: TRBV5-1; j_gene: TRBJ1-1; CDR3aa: CASSFGQGDAFF
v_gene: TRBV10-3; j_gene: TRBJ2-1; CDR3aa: CAIKAAAEPEQFF
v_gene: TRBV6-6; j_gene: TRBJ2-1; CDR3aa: CASSYSIRASLTNEQFF
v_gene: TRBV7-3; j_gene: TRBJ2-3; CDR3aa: CASSRQLSFTDTQYF
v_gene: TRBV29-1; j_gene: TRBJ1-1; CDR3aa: CSAEGLANTEAFF
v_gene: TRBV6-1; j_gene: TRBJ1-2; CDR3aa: CASSDSRDHGYTF
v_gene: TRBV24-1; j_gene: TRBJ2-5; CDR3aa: CATSDSRVSGRYQETQYF
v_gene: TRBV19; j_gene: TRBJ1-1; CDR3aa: CASSMVRLRAPNTEAFF
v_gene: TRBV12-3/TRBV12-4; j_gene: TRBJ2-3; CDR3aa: CASRSQGAPADTQYF
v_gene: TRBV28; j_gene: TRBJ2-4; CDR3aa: CASSLFPRDTENIQYF
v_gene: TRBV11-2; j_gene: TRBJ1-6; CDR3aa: CASSFGPESPLHF
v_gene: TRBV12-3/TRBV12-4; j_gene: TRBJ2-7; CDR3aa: CASSGTVGTYEQYF
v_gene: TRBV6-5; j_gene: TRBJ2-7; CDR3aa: CASRGLAYEQYF
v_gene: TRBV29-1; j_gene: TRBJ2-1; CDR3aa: CSVALPTRNEQFF
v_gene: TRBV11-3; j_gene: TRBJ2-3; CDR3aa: CASSLGGTASTDTQYF
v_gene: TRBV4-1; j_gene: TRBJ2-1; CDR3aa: CASSQESLSGRANEQFF
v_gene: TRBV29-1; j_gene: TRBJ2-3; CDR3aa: CSVEVDSGGTDTQYF
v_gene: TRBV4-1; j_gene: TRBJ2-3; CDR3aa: CASKGVGREKGDTQYF
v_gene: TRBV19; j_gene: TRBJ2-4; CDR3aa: CASSTRQGFSKNIQYF
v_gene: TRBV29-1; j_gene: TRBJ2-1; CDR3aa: CSAPDSGKNEQFF
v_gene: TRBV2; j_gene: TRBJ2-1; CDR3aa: CASSVEIPHEQFF
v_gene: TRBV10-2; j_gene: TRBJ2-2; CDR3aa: CASSTGRVGELFF
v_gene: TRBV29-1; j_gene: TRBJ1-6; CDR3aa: CSTREGQNSPLHF
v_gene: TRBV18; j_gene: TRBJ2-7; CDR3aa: CASSPGDRTYEQYF
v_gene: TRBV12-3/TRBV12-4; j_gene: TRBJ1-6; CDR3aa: CASSFGQEGSPLHF
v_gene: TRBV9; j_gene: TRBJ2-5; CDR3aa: CASSVSWQETQYF
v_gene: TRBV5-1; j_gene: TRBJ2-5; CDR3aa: CASSPRSGLPQETQYF
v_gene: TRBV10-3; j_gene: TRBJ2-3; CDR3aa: CAISEEREPDTQYF
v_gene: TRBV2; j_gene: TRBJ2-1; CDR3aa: CASSEDLRGLAGVGEQFF
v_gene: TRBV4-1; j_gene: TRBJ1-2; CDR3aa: CASSHPGQGAGGYTF
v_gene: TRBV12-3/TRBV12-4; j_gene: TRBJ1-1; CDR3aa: CASSLFGQGREAFF